This section outlines one TCR beta chain sequence together with its context. This record belongs to a study of patients and donors after allogeneic stem cell transplantation. TCRdb reprocessed the RT-PCR reads with MiXCR, giving one entry per CDR3 protein. The sample has over 400,000 distinct CDR3 sequences; under 20% are singletons. The sequence came from a human donor who was either an allogeneic HSCT recipient or a stem cell or donor lymphocyte infusion donor (not recorded which). It is not recorded whose cells these are; they may come from a transplant donor. The specimen was blood, either unsorted or a sorted T cell fraction (not recorded which).

CDR3 in amino acids: CASSTPGQGGNYGYTF. The CDR3 DNA follows: TGTGCCAGCAGCACCCCGGGACAGGGTGGAAACTATGGCTACACCTTC. This sequence joins TRBV6-1 and TRBJ1-2, with 9 bases aligning to TRBD1. V dropped 6 bases and J dropped 2; count of bases not matched to a gene: 10. The germline V gene has CDR1 MNHNS and CDR2 SASEGT. CDR3 size: 16 residues.